A single sample gave rise to the 3 T cell receptor beta chains below, sequenced in a study of blood T cell repertoires in COVID-19. TCRdb's copy holds only in-frame clones and misses some; the assay was immunoSEQ multiplex PCR. The sample lists around 300,000 clones, 85% to 90% seen once, with approximately 4% in the top ten. The sequenced sample was peripheral blood. These receptors all come from a woman between 40 and 50 years old with acute or convalescent COVID-19.

This chain links TRBV2 with TRBJ1-4; 8 bases agree with TRBD1. The CDR3 has 16 amino acids. With 7 bases clipped from V and 7 bases from J, the junction kept 14 bases outside the gene matches. Germline-derived CDR1 and CDR2 are SNHLY and FYNNEI. CDR3 amino acids: CASTSGARGHIEKLFF. In DNA, the CDR3 is TGTGCCAGCACCTCAGGGGCCAGGGGGCACATTGAAAAACTGTTTTTT. The variable domain in full, completed from reference TRBV2 and TRBJ1-4, reads EPEVTQTPSHQVTQMGQEVILRCVPISNHLYFYWYRQILGQKVEFLVSFYNNEISEKSEIFDDQFSVERPDGSNFTLKIRSTKLEDSAMYFCASTSGARGHIEKLFFGSGTQLSVL.

The chain joins TRBV27 to TRBJ1-4; tentatively, D is TRBD1 (6 bases). Germline CDR1 MNHEY, CDR2 SMNVEV (reference sequence). This CDR3 region has 15 residues. Trimming removed 5 bases at V and 5 bases at J, with 15 bases between. The CDR3 nucleotides read TGTGCCAGCAGTCCAACCAGGGGAGGGAATGAAAAACTGTTTTTT. Translating it yields CASSPTRGGNEKLFF. Complete variable domain (other parts from reference TRBV27 and TRBJ1-4): EAQVTQNPRYLITVTGKKLTVTCSQNMNHEYMSWYRQDPGLGLRQIYYSMNVEVTDKGDVPEGYKVSRKEKRNFPLILESPSPNQTSLYFCASSPTRGGNEKLFFGSGTQLSVL.

The chain has TRBV9 and TRBJ1-4; 7 positions agree with TRBD1. Germline-derived CDR1 and CDR2 are SGDLS and YYNGEE. The CDR3 loop spans 13 amino acids. The J segment lost 8 bases and the V segment lost 3 bases, leaving 4 bases of the junction unmatched. In nucleotides, the CDR3 is TGTGCCAGCAGCGAGGGACAGATAGAAAAACTGTTTTTT. Translation: CASSEGQIEKLFF.